This record concerns one TCR beta chain sequence. Its antigen is not known. This specimen comes from a study of response to subunit inactivated influenza vaccine. Overall study findings and caveats: Each seasonal influenza vaccination recruits few new T cells, the authors suggested.

The CDR3 has 14 residues. Germline assignment: CDR1 MNHNS and CDR2 SASEGT. V lost 7 bases, J lost 5 bases, and 8 bases stayed unmatched. TCRdb re-analysed the RT-PCR reads in MiXCR, keeping a single row per CDR3 protein. The sample carries 700,000 to 900,000 distinct CDR3 sequences, over 20% recorded once. This receptor was obtained from a man between 50 and 59 years old who received an inactivated influenza vaccine. The rearrangement joins TRBV6-1 to TRBJ2-7; 10 bases line up with TRBD1. Sequenced here: PBMCs from blood, sampled about 5 days after vaccination. The CDR3: CASIRQGAKHEQYF. In DNA, the CDR3 is TGTGCCAGCATCCGACAGGGGGCGAAACACGAGCAGTACTTC.